Detailed here is one T cell receptor (beta chain). The CDR3 has 16 residues. CDR1 is SGHDT, CDR2 YYEEEE, per germline. Deletions cut 3 bases from V and 6 bases from J, with 22 bases between. The PCR contained 60 Vbeta and 13 Jbeta primers. Repertoires were generated with immunoSEQ multiplex PCR, while TCRdb's copy carries only in-frame clones and drops some. The sample includes tens of thousands of clones. The data originate from a study of cytomegalovirus exposure and HLA in healthy donors. This receptor was identified in a female donor in good health and CMV-seropositive. The V and J genes are TRBV5-6 and TRBJ2-7; D perhaps matches TRBD1 (5 bases). Sequencing input: PBMCs. This CDR3 reads CASSSRGRVRVGEQYF. The CDR3 DNA sequence: TGTGCCAGCAGCTCACGAGGACGGGTCAGGGTCGGCGAGCAGTACTTC. The full variable domain, with the rest looked up from reference TRBV5-6 and TRBJ2-7, is DAGVTQSPTHLIKTRGQQVTLRCSPKSGHDTVSWYQQALGQGPQFIFQYYEEEERQRGNFPDRFSGHQFPNYSSELNVNALLLGDSALYLCASSSRGRVRVGEQYFGPGTRLTVT.